This TCR beta chain was recovered during a study of T cells in Graves' hyperthyroidism and ophthalmopathy. Study information: Peripheral blood was secured at the point of initial diagnosis, before any treatment. Study observations and caveats: Model output signaled ophthalmopathy a median 6.5 months ahead of onset.

Amplified regions were TCR beta CDR3 sequences from RNA transcripts. The HTBI primer set drove a first-round RT-PCR of the TCR CDR3. TCRdb passed the multiplex PCR reads through MiXCR, listing each CDR3 protein once. The data contain roughly 240,000 distinct CDR3 sequences, around 24% of them singletons. Germline V CDR1 and CDR2: MNHNS, SASEGT. This CDR3 comprises 16 residues. V shed 4 bases and J 5 bases; nucleotides not matched to a gene: 9. To note about this clonotype: Its matching antigen is unknown.

For the diagnoses, clinical symptoms, serum thyroxine and TRAb, thyroid ultrasound and orbital computed tomography were used. Sequencing was carried out using blood. The sequence was obtained from a woman in her thirties or forties with Graves' ophthalmopathy. This chain uses TRBV6-1 with TRBJ2-5; 11 bases are a match to TRBD1. CDR3 amino acids: CASSARGTGGSETQYF. CDR3 DNA: TGTGCCAGCAGTGCTCGGGGGACAGGGGGAAGTGAGACCCAGTACTTC.